Reported below is one T cell receptor beta chain. The antigen is unknown. This sample stems from a study of T cell repertoires in ileal Crohn's disease. Study as a whole: M0 samples are biopsies from inflamed ileum in the resection specimen.

Stated time point: inflamed ileum from the surgical specimen. Overall study results and limits: High-frequency clones were more common in sorted CD8 than CD4 cells. Every patient over 26.8% clonality showed endoscopic recurrence.

Assay: immunoSEQ multiplex PCR; the TCRdb copy retains only in-frame clones and omits some. The repertoire holds around 11,000 clones, with around 87% as singletons. The J segment lost 5 bases and the V segment lost 0 bases, leaving 5 bases of the junction unmatched. The CDR3 extends over 15 amino acids. CDR1 SGHRS and CDR2 YFSETQ come from the germline V gene. Sample: ileal tissue. V and J are TRBV5-1 and TRBJ2-1; 7 bases map to TRBD2. The TCR sequence derives from an adult with Crohn's disease. In DNA form, the CDR3 reads TGCGCCAGCAGCTTGGAGCCTAGCGGAAACAATGAGCAGTTCTTC. Amino acids: CASSLEPSGNNEQFF.